This TCR beta chain was documented in a study of blood T cells in healthy people across ages. Overall study results and limits: Since the PBMCs were unsorted, naive and antigen-experienced cells could not be conclusively compared.

Germline V gives CDR1 MDHEN, CDR2 SYDVKM. The ends were cut back, 7 bases at V and 0 bases at J, with 16 bases in the middle. The CDR3 consists of 16 residues. Next came a second PCR, run for about 7 to 12 cycles, which used a sample-barcoded 5' primer along with a J-beta primer mix. TCRdb recomputed calls from the 5' RACE reads with MiXCR, one row per CDR3 protein. Of a few hundred thousand distinct CDR3 sequences in the sample, about 49% are singletons; the top ten hold around 53%. On this clonotype itself: Its target is not known.

The sequencing input was blood. The chain couples TRBV28 to TRBJ1-5; D remains unclear. The TCR originated in a man in his fifties or sixties in good health. The CDR3 DNA reads TGTGCCAGCATCGACCCCGACCTAGGTAGCAATCAGCCCCAGCATTTT. Its translation is CASIDPDLGSNQPQHF.